This T cell receptor (beta chain) originates from a study of blood T cell repertoires in COVID-19. Study summary: COVID-19 samples collected from the United States, Italy and Spain covered acute and convalescent phases. T cells, B-cell-depleted T cells, or PBMCs provided the cDNA or gDNA that served as material.

CDR1 is SGHNT, CDR2 YYREEE, per germline (reference sequence). CDR3 size: 14 residues. Germline trimming cut 5 bases from V and 11 bases from J; bases unmatched to any gene: 14. In the original workflow: By means of reference gene primer amplification, nucleated cell counts were estimated. Clones were sequenced by immunoSEQ multiplex PCR, and TCRdb holds only the in-frame ones, with some missing. That table furnishes V, J and clone size, whereas the DNA furnished D and trimming. Of tens of thousands of clones in the sample, roughly 80% were seen once. This chain links TRBV5-4 with TRBJ1-1; 8 nucleotides agree with TRBD1. Source material: peripheral blood. The source of this sequence is a woman aged 60-75 years with acute or convalescent COVID-19. The CDR3 reads CASSQSGTGTSAFF. CDR3 nucleotides: TGTGCCAGCAGTCAATCCGGGACAGGCACTTCTGCTTTCTTT.